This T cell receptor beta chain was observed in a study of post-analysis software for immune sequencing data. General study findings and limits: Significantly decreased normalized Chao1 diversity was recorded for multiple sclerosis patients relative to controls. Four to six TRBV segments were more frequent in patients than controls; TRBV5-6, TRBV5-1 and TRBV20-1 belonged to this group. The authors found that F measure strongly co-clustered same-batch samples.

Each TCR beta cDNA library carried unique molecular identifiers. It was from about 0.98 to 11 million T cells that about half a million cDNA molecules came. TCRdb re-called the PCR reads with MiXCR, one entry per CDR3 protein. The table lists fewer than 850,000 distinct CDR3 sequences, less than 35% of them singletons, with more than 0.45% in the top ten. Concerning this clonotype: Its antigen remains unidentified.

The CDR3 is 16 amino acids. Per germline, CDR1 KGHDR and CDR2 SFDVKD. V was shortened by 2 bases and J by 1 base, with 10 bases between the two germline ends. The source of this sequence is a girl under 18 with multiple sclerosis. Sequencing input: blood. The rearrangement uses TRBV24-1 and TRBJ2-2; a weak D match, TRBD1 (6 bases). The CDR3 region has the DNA TGTGCCACCAGTGATTGGAAGGGGGTGAACACCGGGGAGCTGTTTTTT. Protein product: CATSDWKGVNTGELFF.